These 24 T cell receptor beta chains were all obtained from the same sample, sequenced in a study of identical twins. TCRdb called the 5' RACE reads again in MiXCR, with one record for every CDR3 protein. This table holds approximately 700,000 distinct CDR3 sequences, around 5.7% found once. Sequencing was carried out using naive T cells sorted from blood. The receptor source for this set is a man aged 18-30 years in good health.

This clonotype was recorded many times. V and J are TRBV4-3 and TRBJ2-2; TRBD2 matches 7 bases. Per the germline V gene, CDR1 is LGHNA and CDR2 is YSLEER. J was trimmed by 1 base and V by 4 bases; bases with no gene match: 3. The CDR3 sequence is 15 residues long. The CDR3 loop reads CASSRGLENTGELFF. CDR3 bases: TGCGCCAGCAGCCGTGGACTAGAGAACACCGGGGAGCTGTTTTTT.

There are many counts of this clonotype. The chain joins TRBV20-1 to TRBJ1-4; a weak D match, TRBD1 (5 bases). The CDR3 spans 14 residues. V dropped 3 bases and J dropped 3 bases, with 11 bases sitting between them. Germline CDR1 and CDR2: DFQATT and SNEGSKA (reference sequence). CDR3 coding DNA: TGCAGTGCTAGGCGGGGGTCGGCTAATGAAAAACTGTTTTTT. It encodes CSARRGSANEKLFF.

In this sample, this clonotype turned up many times. The chain has TRBV7-9 and TRBJ1-1, with a tentative D call TRBD1 (5 bases). Germline values: CDR1 SEHNR, CDR2 FQNEAQ (reference sequence). V lost 5 bases and J 1 base, leaving 14 bases between the germline ends. This CDR3 comprises 15 residues. The CDR3 DNA sequence: TGTGCCAGCAGCGACCTCGGCGGGACGAACACTGAAGCTTTCTTT. This encodes CASSDLGGTNTEAFF.

This clonotype was seen repeatedly, ten times or more. This rearrangement joins TRBV29-1 to TRBJ2-7, with a possible D match to TRBD2 (5 bases). Germline CDR1 SQVTM, CDR2 ANQGSEA. The CDR3 sequence is 15 residues long. V was clipped by 2 bases and J by 4 bases, with 18 bases between them. Written as DNA, the CDR3 is TGCAGCGTTGAAACGGCGGGTGGACTCATGTACGAGCAGTACTTC. Translated: CSVETAGGLMYEQYF.

This clonotype was recorded at least ten times. The gene calls are TRBV7-6 and TRBJ1-2; 10 bases fit TRBD1. Germline values: CDR1 SGHVS, CDR2 FNYEAQ. This CDR3 contains 15 residues. V lost 3 bases and J lost 6; bases outside the gene matches: 7. The CDR3 loop is CASSFGRGQGNGYTF. CDR3 coding DNA: TGTGCCAGCAGCTTCGGAAGGGGACAGGGGAATGGCTACACCTTC.

Regarding this clonotype: This sequence may be a read error, since a much larger clone differs from it by one base. This is likely a read error, given that the CDR3 carries no conserved phenylalanine or tryptophan at its end. The chain is built from TRBV7-8 and TRBJ2-7, with a tentative D call TRBD1 (5 bases). The CDR3 is 12 residues long. Trimming took 3 bases from V and 3 from J, leaving 6 bases between them. Germline CDR1 reads SGHVS; CDR2 reads FQNEAQ. CDR3 bases: TGTGCCAGCAGCTTGACAGTCTACGAGCAGTACGCC. Amino acids: CASSLTVYEQYA.

The genes are TRBV24-1 and TRBJ1-5; D may be TRBD1 (5 bases). CDR1 KGHDR and CDR2 SFDVKD come from the germline V gene. The germline V and J ends were trimmed by 6 bases and 4 bases, with 15 bases remaining between them. The CDR3 runs to 15 residues. The CDR3 DNA reads TGTGCCACCAGTTACCCTCGGAGGGGTAATCAGCCCCAGCATTTT. Translation gives CATSYPRRGNQPQHF.

The genes are TRBV20-1 and TRBJ2-4, with D possibly being TRBD1 or TRBD2 (5 bases each). Germline V gene lookup returns CDR1 DFQATT and CDR2 SNEGSKA (reference sequence). The CDR3 contains 16 residues. Deletions cut 2 bases from V and 9 bases from J, with 23 bases between. As DNA, the CDR3 is TGCAGTGCTAGATCCTCCTGGGGACCCCCCCATGGCATTCAGTACTTC. It is translated as CSARSSWGPPHGIQYF.

This clonotype was found a few times. The rearrangement uses TRBV11-2 and TRBJ2-7; D gene uncertain. CDR1 SGHAT and CDR2 FQNNGV come from the germline V gene. The CDR3 is 13 residues long. Trimming pared 5 bases from V and 0 bases from J, leaving 8 bases between. The CDR3: CASSPLSSYEQYV. CDR3 bases: TGTGCCAGCAGCCCTCTGAGCTCCTACGAGCAGTACGTC.

The sample holds many counts of this clonotype. The chain carries TRBV20-1 and TRBJ2-7; 11 nucleotides align to TRBD2. V shed 0 bases, J shed 4 bases, and the junction held 8 bases outside the gene matches. Germline loops: CDR1 DFQATT, CDR2 SNEGSKA (reference sequence). The CDR3 contains 16 residues. CDR3: CSARDRSVAGGYEQYF. The CDR3 nucleotides read TGCAGTGCTAGAGATAGGTCGGTAGCGGGAGGGTACGAGCAGTACTTC.

This clonotype has at least ten counts. The V call is TRBV4-2, the J call TRBJ2-1; weak D call: TRBD1 (6 bases). The CDR3 has 20 residues. Germline assignment: CDR1 LGHNA and CDR2 YNFKEQ. Between the trimmed V and J ends, which lost 2 bases and 2 bases, there was a span of 25 bases. The CDR3 coding sequence is TGTGCCAGCAGCCAACGATCTCAGAAAGGTGACAGGTTAACCTACAATGAGCAGTTCTTC. Translated, it gives CASSQRSQKGDRLTYNEQFF.

This clonotype was seen many times. The rearrangement links TRBV6-6 to TRBJ1-2; TRBD1 might be the D (5 bases). Germline lookup yields CDR1 MNHNY and CDR2 SVGAGI (reference sequence). The CDR3 spans 13 residues. The germline V and J ends were trimmed by 7 bases and 8 bases, with 17 bases remaining between them. The CDR3 loop is CASTSRGTVGYTF. The CDR3 DNA is TGTGCCAGCACTTCGCGGGGGACGGTAGGCTACACCTTC.

This clonotype showed up just a few times. This chain links TRBV27 with TRBJ2-1; 9 nucleotides agree with TRBD2. The CDR3 is 15 amino acids. In germline, CDR1 is MNHEY, CDR2 SMNVEV (reference sequence). V shed 2 bases, J shed 6 bases, and the junction held 5 bases outside the gene matches. DNA of the CDR3: TGTGCCAGCAGTTTACTTAGCGGGGGCCCCAATGAGCAGTTCTTC. Residues: CASSLLSGGPNEQFF.

The table lists this clonotype with many counts. The chain joins TRBV12-3 or TRBV12-4 to TRBJ1-2, with a tentative D call TRBD1 (5 bases). The length of the CDR3 is 13 residues. V was clipped by 8 bases and J by 4 bases, with 14 bases between them. As DNA, the CDR3 is TGTGCCAGCGGGCTGGGGCTGGTCTATGGCTACACCTTC. Translating gives CASGLGLVYGYTF.

This clonotype turned up a few times. This sequence joins TRBV7-2 and TRBJ1-6; D gene uncertain. Germline CDR1 SGHTA, CDR2 FQGNSA. The V gene lost 4 bases and the J gene lost 9 bases, with 7 bases spanning the gap. The CDR3 spans 12 residues. This chain's CDR3 is CASSWVGSPLHF. The CDR3 DNA reads as TGTGCCAGCAGCTGGGTTGGTTCACCCCTCCACTTT.

The sample holds many counts of this clonotype. The genes are TRBV15 and TRBJ2-7; unclear D gene. The V end was cut by 0 bases, the J end by 6 bases, with 12 bases between. Germline values: CDR1 LNHNV, CDR2 YYDKDF (reference sequence). This CDR3 contains 14 residues. Written as DNA, the CDR3 is TGTGCCACCAGCAGAGAATTGAGGAGCTCCGAGCAGTACTTC. Translated: CATSRELRSSEQYF. Filled out from reference TRBV15 and TRBJ2-7, the complete variable domain reads DAMVIQNPRYQVTQFGKPVTLSCSQTLNHNVMYWYQQKSSQAPKLLFHYYDKDFNNEADTPDNFQSRRPNTSFCFLDIRSPGLGDTAMYLCATSRELRSSEQYFGPGTRLTVT.

This chain connects TRBV7-7 to TRBJ2-3, with D possibly matching TRBD2 (5 bases). V was trimmed by 1 base and J by 4 bases, leaving 12 bases between them. Germline V gene sequence: CDR1 SSHAT, CDR2 FNYEAQ (reference sequence). The CDR3 is 15 amino acids. CDR3 residues: CASSLGGEEADTQYF. The CDR3 DNA reads as TGTGCCAGCAGCTTAGGGGGAGAGGAAGCAGATACGCAGTATTTT.

This clonotype was counted ten times or more. The rearrangement uses TRBV15 and TRBJ2-5; D could derive from TRBD1 or TRBD2 (5 bases each). V shed 0 bases and J shed 4 bases, with 15 bases lying between them. Per germline, CDR1 LNHNV and CDR2 YYDKDF (reference sequence). The length of the CDR3 is 16 residues. CDR3 region: CATSRDFMGTGETQYF. In DNA, the CDR3 is TGTGCCACCAGCAGAGATTTTATGGGGACGGGAGAGACCCAGTACTTC.

This clonotype was detected many times. The rearrangement uses TRBV6-1 and TRBJ1-1; 9 bases align to TRBD1. Trimming at V came to 3 bases and at J to 4 bases, leaving 3 bases not matched to a gene. Germline V gene data show CDR1 as MNHNS and CDR2 as SASEGT. This CDR3 spans 14 amino acids. CDR3 protein: CASSDRTGVTEAFF. The CDR3 bases are TGTGCCAGCAGTGACCGGACAGGGGTCACTGAAGCTTTCTTT.

The sample holds many counts of this clonotype. V gene TRBV5-8 combines with J gene TRBJ1-1; D is unclear. The germline V gene encodes CDR1 SGHTS and CDR2 YDEGEE. Trimming removed 1 base at V and 4 bases at J, with 8 bases between. This CDR3 has 13 residues. CDR3 in amino acids: CASSLMGVTEAFF. The CDR3 nucleotides are TGTGCCAGCAGCTTGATGGGTGTCACTGAAGCTTTCTTT. The full variable domain, with the rest looked up from reference TRBV5-8 and TRBJ1-1, is EAGVTQSPTHLIKTRGQQATLRCSPISGHTSVYWYQQALGLGLQFLLWYDEGEERNRGNFPPRFSGRQFPNYSSELNVNALELEDSALYLCASSLMGVTEAFFGQGTRLTVV.

There are many counts of this clonotype. The chain combines TRBV12-3 or TRBV12-4 with TRBJ2-1; D call uncertain. The V gene lost 3 bases and the J gene lost 2 bases, with 11 bases spanning the gap. This CDR3 spans 15 amino acids. CDR3 loop: CASSFGAPTYNEQFF. In DNA, the CDR3 is TGTGCCAGCAGTTTTGGAGCGCCGACCTACAATGAGCAGTTCTTC.

There are a few counts of this clonotype. The genes are TRBV27 and TRBJ2-2; maybe TRBD2 (6 bases). Germline CDR1 MNHEY, CDR2 SMNVEV (reference sequence). The CDR3 contains 11 residues. V shed 10 bases and J shed 5 bases, with 8 bases lying between them. DNA of the CDR3: TGTGCCACAGGGAGGACCGGGGAGCTGTTTTTT. The encoded protein is CATGRTGELFF.

Many counts were recorded for this clonotype. V is TRBV20-1 and J is TRBJ2-5; tentatively, D is TRBD1 or TRBD2 (6 bases each). Per germline, CDR1 DFQATT and CDR2 SNEGSKA (reference sequence). The CDR3 loop spans 12 amino acids. Trimming removed 6 bases from V and 5 bases from J, with 13 bases in between. This CDR3 is CSAKEGGETQYF. The CDR3 DNA reads TGCAGTGCCAAGGAAGGGGGGGAGACCCAGTACTTC.

This clonotype was recorded many times. The chain is built from TRBV6-2 or TRBV6-3 and TRBJ2-1; 13 nucleotides agree with TRBD2. The CDR3 consists of 17 residues. With V trimmed by 8 bases and J by 5 bases, 12 bases remained unmatched. The V gene's germline CDR1 is MNHEY and CDR2 SVGEGT. The CDR3 coding sequence is TGTGCCAGCTCAATCCCGGGACTAGCGGGATTAGACAATGAGCAGTTCTTC. This gives the protein CASSIPGLAGLDNEQFF.